The T cell receptor (beta chain) under discussion was sequenced for a study of T cell responses to AZD1222 COVID-19 vaccine. The data were produced by immunoSEQ multiplex PCR, yet TCRdb's version contains in-frame clones alone and is incomplete. The table has roughly 150,000 clones, about 91% seen once; the top ten hold around 2.5%. This clone was counted once. As yet, its antigen is unknown. Study-level points and caveats: The study found Spike-specific TCR breadth and depth rose after two AZD1222 doses. Distributed over spike, vaccine-associated CD4 TCRs predominated at 160-218 and 743-854. Seropositivity was recorded at baseline in only 6 or 7 AZD1222 recipients.

The CDR3 has 15 residues. V was shortened by 6 bases and J by 1 base, with 15 bases between the two germline ends. The V gene's germline CDR1 is MNHEY and CDR2 SVGAGI. This material consisted of peripheral blood, taken on day 0 of AZD1222 vaccination. The TCR was taken from an adult in good health. The rearrangement links TRBV6-5 to TRBJ1-2; D may be TRBD1 (5 bases). This CDR3 is CASSYHGTLNYGYTF. CDR3 in DNA: TGTGCCAGCAGCTACCACGGGACCCTTAACTATGGCTACACCTTC.